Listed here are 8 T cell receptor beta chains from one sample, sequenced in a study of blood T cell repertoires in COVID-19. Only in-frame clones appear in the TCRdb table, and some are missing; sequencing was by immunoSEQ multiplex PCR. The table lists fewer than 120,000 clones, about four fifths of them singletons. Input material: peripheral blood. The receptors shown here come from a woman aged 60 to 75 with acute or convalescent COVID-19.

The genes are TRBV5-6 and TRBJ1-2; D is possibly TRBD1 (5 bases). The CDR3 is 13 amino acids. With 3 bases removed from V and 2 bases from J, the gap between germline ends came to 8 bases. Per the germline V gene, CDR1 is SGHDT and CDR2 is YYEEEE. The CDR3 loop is CASSSDKNYGYTF. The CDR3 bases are TGTGCCAGCAGCTCGGACAAAAACTATGGCTACACCTTC.

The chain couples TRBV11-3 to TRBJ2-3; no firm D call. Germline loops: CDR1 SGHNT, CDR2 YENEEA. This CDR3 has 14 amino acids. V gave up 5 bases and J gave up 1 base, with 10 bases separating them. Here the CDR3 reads CASSVTAGTDTQYF. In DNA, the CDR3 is TGTGCCAGCAGCGTAACGGCGGGCACAGATACGCAGTATTTT.

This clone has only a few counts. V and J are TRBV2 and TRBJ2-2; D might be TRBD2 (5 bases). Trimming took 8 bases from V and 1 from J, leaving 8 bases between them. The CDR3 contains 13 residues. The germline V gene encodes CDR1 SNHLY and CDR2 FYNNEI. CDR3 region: CASAGENTGELFF. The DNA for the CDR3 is TGTGCCAGCGCCGGGGAGAACACCGGGGAGCTGTTTTTT.

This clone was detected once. The CDR3 protein is CASSLGATGEQFF. In DNA form, the CDR3 reads TGTGCCAGCAGCTTAGGGGCAACGGGGGAGCAGTTCTTC. The rearrangement joins TRBV7-7 to TRBJ2-1; D is perhaps TRBD2 (5 bases). This CDR3 has 13 residues. CDR1 SSHAT and CDR2 FNYEAQ come from the germline V gene (reference sequence). V was cut by 1 base and J by 10 bases, with 11 bases left in between.

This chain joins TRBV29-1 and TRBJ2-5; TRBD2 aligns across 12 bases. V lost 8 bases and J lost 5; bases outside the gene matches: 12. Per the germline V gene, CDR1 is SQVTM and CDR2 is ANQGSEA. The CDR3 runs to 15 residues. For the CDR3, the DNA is TGCAGCTCAAGCTGGACTAGCGGGGCCGGGGAGACCCAGTACTTC. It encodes CSSSWTSGAGETQYF.

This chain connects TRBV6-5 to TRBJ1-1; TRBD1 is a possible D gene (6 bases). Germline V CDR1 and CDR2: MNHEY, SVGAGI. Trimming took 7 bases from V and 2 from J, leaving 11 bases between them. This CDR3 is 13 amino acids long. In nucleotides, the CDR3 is TGTGCCAGCAAGCGGGGGCTCAACACTGAAGCTTTCTTT. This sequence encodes CASKRGLNTEAFF.

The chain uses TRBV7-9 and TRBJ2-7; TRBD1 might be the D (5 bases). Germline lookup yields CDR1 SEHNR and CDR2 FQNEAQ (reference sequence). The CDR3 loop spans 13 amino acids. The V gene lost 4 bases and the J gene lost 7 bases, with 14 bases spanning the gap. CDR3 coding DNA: TGTGCCAGCAGCTCAGGCAGGGCTTGGGAGCAGTACTTC. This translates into CASSSGRAWEQYF.

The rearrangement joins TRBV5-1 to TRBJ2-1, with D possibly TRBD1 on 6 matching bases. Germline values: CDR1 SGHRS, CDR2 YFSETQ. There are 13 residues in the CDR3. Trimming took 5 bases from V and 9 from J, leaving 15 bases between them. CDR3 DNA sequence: TGCGCCAGCAGGTGGGGGCAGGGTCCTGAGCAGTTCTTC. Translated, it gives CASRWGQGPEQFF. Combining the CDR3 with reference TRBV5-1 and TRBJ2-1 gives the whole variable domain KAGVTQTPRYLIKTRGQQVTLSCSPISGHRSVSWYQQTPGQGLQFLFEYFSETQRNKGNFPGRFSGRQFSNSRSEMNVSTLELGDSALYLCASRWGQGPEQFFGPGTRLTVL.